The clone carrying this T cell receptor beta chain was found a few times. Antigen specificity is unknown. The entry originates in a study of CD8 T cells in ankylosing spondylitis. TCRdb ran MiXCR on the 5' RACE reads and lists one entry per CDR3 protein. This table has 650,000 to 800,000 distinct CDR3 sequences, around 19% appearing once. Broader study findings: Certain motif variants had earlier been reported in reactive arthritis synovial fluid and blood. For ankylosing spondylitis blood, a TCR beta motif of under ten highly homologous variants appeared characteristic.

The germline V gene encodes CDR1 LGHNA and CDR2 YNFKEQ. The CDR3 is 16 residues long. V dropped 0 bases and J dropped 13; count of bases not matched to a gene: 12. This sequence was found in a male donor with ankylosing spondylitis. The gene calls are TRBV4-2 and TRBJ2-2; 9 bases map to TRBD2. The sequenced sample consisted of blood, either unsorted or a sorted T cell fraction (not recorded which). The CDR3 protein is CASSQDARMGLAGLFF. The CDR3 nucleotides read TGTGCCAGCAGCCAAGATGCTAGAATGGGACTAGCTGGGCTGTTTTTT.